The entry that follows covers one T cell receptor beta chain sequence. Its antigen remains unidentified. This CDR3 has 13 residues. CDR1 and CDR2 from the germline V gene are MGHDK and SYGVNS. V lost 3 bases, J lost 12 bases, and 14 bases lay in between. The data derive from a study of cytomegalovirus exposure and HLA in healthy donors. Study-wide background: The 120 validation repertoires matched the roughly 650 first-cohort repertoires in platform, a later analysis reported.

Overall study results and limits: Overall, around 160 TCR beta chains were annotated as cytomegalovirus-associated. Reports credit the classifier with highly specific, highly sensitive diagnosis of cytomegalovirus status.

Assay: immunoSEQ multiplex PCR; the TCRdb copy retains only in-frame clones and omits some. The table records hundreds of thousands of clones, 83% of them present only once. This chain links TRBV25-1 with TRBJ1-4, with unresolved D. The sequenced material came from PBMCs. The TCR sequence derives from a woman younger than 35 in good health and CMV-seronegative. In DNA form, the CDR3 reads TGTGCCAGCAGTGACCCCGAGGACTGGGAACTGTTTTTT. Its translation is CASSDPEDWELFF.